This T cell receptor (beta chain) was sequenced in a study of CD8 T cells in Susac syndrome (dated by TCRdb to about 2019). Some background on the complete study: Of the Susac syndrome patients who were sequenced, more than five had clinically active disease and 8 or 9 were in clinical remission. At blood withdrawal, Susac syndrome patients were therapy-naive, treated with corticosteroids (with IVIg additionally given to some), or treated with IVIg alone. The study used repertoire sequencing to test whether antigen drove CD8+ T cell activation and differentiation in Susac syndrome. CD8+ T cell repertoire clonality was compared between some 13 healthy donors, roughly 14 Susac syndrome patients and approximately 16 multiple sclerosis patients. The study at large found these results: The number of individuals in the TCR sequencing and HLA analysis was recognized as being relatively small. Clonal expansion was observed in Susac syndrome CD8+ repertoires, with the highest expansion in CD8+ TEMRA cells and greater expansion in clinically active than in remitting patients. Approximately 15 Susac-specific public clones were identified in the total CD8+ repertoire, and four or five Susac-specific public clones were identified in the CD8+ TEMRA repertoire.

High-throughput TCR beta sequencing profiled peripheral blood CD8+ and CD4+ T cells from healthy donors, Susac syndrome patients and multiple sclerosis patients. The Susac syndrome patients fulfilled recently defined diagnostic criteria for either definite or probable disease. Bulk CD8+ and CD4+ T cells were purified by magnetic negative isolation, whereas CD8+ TEMRA cells were enriched by FACS. Blood was drawn into EDTA tubes, processed within 24 hours, and PBMCs were isolated by density gradient centrifugation. PBMCs intended for TCR sequencing were cryopreserved in liquid nitrogen and thawed later in a water bath at 37 degrees C. Purity of sorted or isolated CD4+, CD8+ and CD8+ TEMRA cells was at least 90%. RNA was extracted with the RNeasy kit and roughly 0.45 to 1 ug was reverse transcribed using random hexamers. The immunoSEQ multiplex PCR assay, which covers 54 Vbeta and 13 Jbeta segments, was used to amplify TCR beta CDR3 regions. PCR amplification bias was corrected by using a synthetic template baseline for primer optimization and computational correction. The original methods were these. Reads were annotated to V, D and J genes per IMGT and analyzed with immunoSEQ Analyzer, keeping only productive sequences. Clonality was computed as one minus Shannon entropy normalized by log2 of the number of productive unique sequences. For each patient and control, public and private clones were evaluated within the 100 most prevalent clones. Clones were defined as Susac-specific when absent from the healthy and MS cohorts, from over a thousand published viral clones and from other ImmuneACCESS disease sequences. In-frame beta chains were kept once TCRdb had trimmed the public reads at Q25 with fastp and called clones with MiXCR. Rows with a matching CDR3 protein are joined into one entry that keeps the most common DNA and genes. Here the V and J calls rest on TCRdb's processing, not on the authors' analysis. Recorded for this sample are around 150,000 distinct CDR3 sequences; roughly 94% of them occurred a single time. Together, the top ten hold over 0.15% of the sample.

Cut back by 3 bases and 4 bases, the V and J ends lie 6 bases apart. The germline V gene supplies CDR1 KGHDR and CDR2 SFDVKD. Including cysteine and phenylalanine, the CDR3 has 13 amino acids. Left in the record is the CDR3 DNA by itself, 39 bases read in frame from the first base. Details on this clonotype: The antigen it binds to is not known. The input lacks base qualities; no much larger clone sits a single base away.

The rearranged segments are TRBV24-1 and TRBJ2-4; too little of a D gene remains to name it. The sequence was obtained from a human donor with Susac syndrome. The sample consisted of CD8+ T cells from PBMCs. CDR3 reads: CATSDEKKNIQYF. Here is the DNA: TGTGCCACCAGTGATGAAAAGAAAAACATTCAGTACTTC.